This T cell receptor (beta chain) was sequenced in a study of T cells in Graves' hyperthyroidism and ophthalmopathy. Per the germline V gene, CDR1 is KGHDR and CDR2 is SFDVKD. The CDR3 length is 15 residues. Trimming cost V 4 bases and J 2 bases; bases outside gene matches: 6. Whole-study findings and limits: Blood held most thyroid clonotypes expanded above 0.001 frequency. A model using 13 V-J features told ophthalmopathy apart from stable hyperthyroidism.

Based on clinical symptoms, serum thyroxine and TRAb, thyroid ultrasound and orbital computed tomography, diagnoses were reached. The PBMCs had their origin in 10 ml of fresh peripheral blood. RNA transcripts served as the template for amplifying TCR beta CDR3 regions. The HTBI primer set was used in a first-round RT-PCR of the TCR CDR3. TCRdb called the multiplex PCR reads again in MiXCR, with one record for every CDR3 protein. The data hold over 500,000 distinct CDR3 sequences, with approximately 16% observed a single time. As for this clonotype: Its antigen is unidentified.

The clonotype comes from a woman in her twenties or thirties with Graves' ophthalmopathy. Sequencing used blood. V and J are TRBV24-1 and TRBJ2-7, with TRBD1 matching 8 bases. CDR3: CATSDRTGIAYEQYF. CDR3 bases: TGTGCCACCAGTGACCGGACAGGGATAGCCTACGAGCAGTACTTC.